A single sample is the source of the 30 T cell receptor beta chains below, sequenced in a study of shared clonotypes between healthy human individuals. Here immunoSEQ multiplex PCR was the method, and the copy in TCRdb shows in-frame clones only, minus some. Of a few million clones listed, less than 95% are singletons. Sequenced: naive CD4+ T cells from PBMCs. Regarding subset: CD45RA+ positively selected. The source is a man in his late teens or twenties in good health. Some clones in this sample may be carry-over from other donors' samples.

The chain is built from TRBV4-3 and TRBJ2-1; D perhaps matches TRBD2 (6 bases). Trimming shortened V by 6 bases and J by 0 bases, and 12 bases separated the two germline ends. The CDR3 has 15 amino acids. Germline V gives CDR1 LGHNA, CDR2 YSLEER. The CDR3 spells CASRKGRSSYNEQFF. The CDR3 nucleotides are TGCGCCAGCAGAAAGGGGAGGAGCTCCTACAATGAGCAGTTCTTC.

Comment on this clone: Other DNA sequences of this sample code for an identical CDR3. The V and J genes are TRBV27 and TRBJ1-5, with D unresolved. Germline V gene data show CDR1 as MNHEY and CDR2 as SMNVEV (reference sequence). The V gene lost 3 bases and the J gene lost 4 bases, with 7 bases spanning the gap. The CDR3 has 13 residues. The CDR3 nucleotides read TGTGCCAGCAGTTTTTTGGGTAATCAGCCCCAGCATTTT. Amino acid sequence: CASSFLGNQPQHF.

This CDR3 reads CASSRDRTGELFF. The CDR3 DNA sequence: TGTGCCAGCAGCCGAGACCGCACCGGGGAGCTGTTTTTT. The gene calls are TRBV7-2 and TRBJ2-2; D ambiguous. Germline CDR1 SGHTA, CDR2 FQGNSA. This CDR3 is built from 13 residues. Trimming stripped 5 bases from V and 4 bases from J, with 8 bases between.

The gene calls are TRBV28 and TRBJ2-3; possibly TRBD1 for D (5 bases). The CDR3 has 15 amino acids. With 5 bases removed from V and 1 base from J, the gap between germline ends came to 13 bases. Per the germline V gene, CDR1 is MDHEN and CDR2 is SYDVKM. CDR3 amino acids: CASSPILGGTDTQYF. As DNA, the CDR3 is TGTGCCAGCAGTCCCATTCTAGGGGGCACAGATACGCAGTATTTT.

V is TRBV28 and J is TRBJ2-7; D ambiguous. This CDR3 is 11 amino acids long. Deletions cut 6 bases from V and 6 bases from J, with 9 bases between. CDR1 and CDR2 (germline): MDHEN, SYDVKM. CDR3 sequence: CASSAWGEQYF. The CDR3 region has the DNA TGTGCCAGCAGCGCTTGGGGCGAGCAGTACTTC.

The J gene is TRBJ1-3, the V gene TRBV28; D remains ambiguous. The germline gives CDR1 MDHEN, CDR2 SYDVKM. Trimming pared 2 bases from V and 1 base from J, leaving 12 bases between. CDR3 length: 16 residues. CDR3 nucleotide sequence: TGTGCCAGCAGTTTACATATCGGCGCTTCTGGAAACACCATATATTTT. It is translated as CASSLHIGASGNTIYF.

Comment on this clone: Distinct nucleotide sequences in the sample also encode this CDR3. V is TRBV9 and J is TRBJ1-4; D is ambiguous. CDR1 SGDLS and CDR2 YYNGEE come from the germline V gene. The germline V and J ends were trimmed by 2 bases and 5 bases, with 10 bases remaining between them. This CDR3 spans 14 amino acids. The CDR3 sequence is CASSVAPLNEKLFF. CDR3 coding DNA: TGTGCCAGCAGCGTGGCACCTCTCAATGAAAAACTGTTTTTT. The complete variable domain, with remaining parts taken from reference TRBV9 and TRBJ1-4, reads DSGVTQTPKHLITATGQRVTLRCSPRSGDLSVYWYQQSLDQGLQFLIQYYNGEERAKGNILERFSAQQFPDLHSELNLSSLELGDSALYFCASSVAPLNEKLFFGSGTQLSVL.

For the CDR3, the DNA is TGTGCCAGCAGGGAGCGCACCGGGGAGCTGTTTTTT. Translation gives CASRERTGELFF. The chain employs TRBV27 and TRBJ2-2; the D is unclear. Deletions cut 6 bases from V and 4 bases from J, with 6 bases between. Germline V CDR1 and CDR2: MNHEY, SMNVEV (reference sequence). The CDR3 consists of 12 residues.

The V call is TRBV13, the J call TRBJ1-6; D uncertain. This CDR3 has 17 residues. Between the trimmed V and J ends, which lost 0 bases and 1 base, there was a span of 10 bases. The V gene's germline CDR1 is PRHDT and CDR2 FYEKMQ (reference sequence). The CDR3 is CASSLGPTGSYNSPLHF. The CDR3 bases are TGTGCCAGCAGCTTAGGCCCAACGGGGTCCTATAATTCACCCCTCCACTTT.

This clone occurred once. The V call is TRBV5-4, the J call TRBJ1-5; unclear D gene. Trimming shortened V by 4 bases and J by 4 bases, and 9 bases separated the two germline ends. The CDR3 runs to 13 residues. Germline values: CDR1 SGHNT, CDR2 YYREEE (reference sequence). The CDR3 is CASSPTPNQPQHF. Here the CDR3 DNA reads TGTGCCAGCAGCCCGACTCCGAATCAGCCCCAGCATTTT.

The chain links TRBV5-4 to TRBJ1-1; possible D gene TRBD1, 5 bases. The V gene's germline CDR1 is SGHNT and CDR2 YYREEE (reference sequence). V lost 2 bases to trimming and J lost 9 bases, with 20 bases between them. The CDR3 is made up of 15 amino acids. The CDR3 coding sequence is TGTGCCAGCAGCTTTCAATTAGGGGCCGGGGACCAAGCTTTCTTT. Protein: CASSFQLGAGDQAFF. The whole variable domain, filled in from reference TRBV5-4 and TRBJ1-1, reads ETGVTQSPTHLIKTRGQQVTLRCSSQSGHNTVSWYQQALGQGPQFIFQYYREEENGRGNFPPRFSGLQFPNYSSELNVNALELDDSALYLCASSFQLGAGDQAFFGQGTRLTVV.

This chain connects TRBV5-1 to TRBJ2-5; TRBD2 matches at 7 bases. This CDR3 comprises 13 residues. J was trimmed by 5 bases and V by 7 bases; bases with no gene match: 8. CDR1 is SGHRS, CDR2 YFSETQ, per germline. CDR3 coding DNA: TGCGCCAGCCGGCGGGAGTTTCGGGAGACCCAGTACTTC. It translates to CASRREFRETQYF.

The chain recombines TRBV18 with TRBJ1-1; a weak D match, TRBD1 (5 bases). Germline lookup yields CDR1 KGHSH and CDR2 LQKENI. Trimming pared 2 bases from V and 3 bases from J, leaving 13 bases between. This CDR3 is 15 amino acids long. CDR3 bases: TGTGCCAGCTCACCAGGAGCAGGGTGGGACACTGAAGCTTTCTTT. Protein sequence: CASSPGAGWDTEAFF.

The chain employs TRBV28 and TRBJ1-3, with 12 bases aligning to TRBD1. Trimming removed 8 bases from V and 4 bases from J; junction bases left unmatched: 18. Germline assignment: CDR1 MDHEN and CDR2 SYDVKM. The CDR3 is made up of 19 amino acids. CDR3 sequence (DNA): TGTGCCAGCGTACAGTTCTGGGACAGGGGGCCCCCAGCCGGAAACACCATATATTTT. Translated: CASVQFWDRGPPAGNTIYF.

The CDR3 coding sequence is TGTGCCAGCCAGCGGGACGGGACAGATACGCAGTATTTT. It specifies CASQRDGTDTQYF. The chain employs TRBV19 and TRBJ2-3; 7 bases are shared with TRBD2. The V gene's germline CDR1 is LNHDA and CDR2 SQIVND (reference sequence). This CDR3 region has 13 residues. V was clipped by 9 bases and J by 3 bases; unmatched bases: 6.

The chain carries TRBV5-4 and TRBJ2-5; D perhaps matches TRBD2 (6 bases). This CDR3 comprises 13 residues. Germline CDR1 reads SGHNT; CDR2 reads YYREEE (reference sequence). V was trimmed by 0 bases and J by 9 bases, leaving 12 bases between them. The CDR3 DNA follows: TGTGCCAGCAGCTTGGAAGCGGGCGGGGCCCAGTACTTC. Protein product: CASSLEAGGAQYF.

The chain employs TRBV28 and TRBJ1-2; possibly TRBD1 for D (5 bases). Germline CDR1 MDHEN, CDR2 SYDVKM. The CDR3 runs to 13 residues. Trimming took 7 bases from V and 8 from J, leaving 17 bases between them. CDR3 sequence: CASIRRGTVGYTF. In DNA form, the CDR3 reads TGTGCCAGCATCCGAAGAGGGACGGTCGGCTACACCTTC.

The chain uses TRBV5-4 and TRBJ2-4, with D uncertain. Trimming stripped 5 bases from V and 9 bases from J, with 18 bases between. Germline V gene sequence: CDR1 SGHNT, CDR2 YYREEE (reference sequence). This CDR3 contains 14 residues. The CDR3, as DNA: TGTGCCAGCAGTCGGAACACCGACCTAGGCATTCAGTACTTC. Its protein is CASSRNTDLGIQYF.

The rearrangement uses TRBV27 and TRBJ1-2; 9 bases align to TRBD1. The length of the CDR3 is 16 residues. Trimming removed 6 bases from V and 8 bases from J; junction bases left unmatched: 16. Germline CDR1 MNHEY, CDR2 SMNVEV (reference sequence). CDR3 residues: CASSQPSAGTGNGYTF. The CDR3 nucleotides are TGTGCCAGCAGCCAACCCTCAGCCGGGACAGGGAACGGCTACACCTTC.

This rearrangement joins TRBV5-6 to TRBJ2-5; possibly TRBD2 for D (6 bases). V lost 7 bases, J lost 11 bases, and 24 bases lay in between. The CDR3 is 14 residues long. The germline V gene has CDR1 SGHDT and CDR2 YYEEEE. CDR3 residues: CASSLGTTGGEQYF. The CDR3, as DNA: TGTGCCAGCTCCCTCGGGACGACCGGGGGAGAGCAGTACTTC.

The chain links TRBV2 to TRBJ1-5; perhaps TRBD1 as D (6 bases). V was clipped by 4 bases and J by 2 bases, with 12 bases between them. The CDR3 sequence is 15 residues long. The germline CDR1 and CDR2 sequences are SNHLY and FYNNEI. CDR3 sequence (DNA): TGTGCCAGCAGTGTGAGGGGGGTCGGCAATCAGCCCCAGCATTTT. Translating it yields CASSVRGVGNQPQHF.

The V gene is TRBV18, the J gene TRBJ2-1; the match to TRBD2 covers 7 bases. Losses at the gene ends were 6 bases for V and 3 bases for J; bases not matched to a gene: 14. Germline CDR1 KGHSH, CDR2 LQKENI. The CDR3 has 17 amino acids. The CDR3 sequence: CASSRTLGLADYNEQFF. In DNA, the CDR3 is TGTGCCAGCTCGCGGACGCTCGGGCTAGCGGACTACAATGAGCAGTTCTTC.

The chain links TRBV6-1 to TRBJ2-1, with a weak D call TRBD2 (5 bases). The length of the CDR3 is 18 residues. Germline V CDR1 and CDR2: MNHNS, SASEGT. Trimming stripped 2 bases from V and 4 bases from J, with 21 bases between. The CDR3 sequence is CASSESVSRSGSYNEQFF. CDR3 nucleotides: TGTGCCAGCAGTGAAAGTGTAAGTCGGAGCGGATCTTACAATGAGCAGTTCTTC.

The chain combines TRBV4-1 with TRBJ2-7, with TRBD2 as a possible D gene (5 bases). V was cut by 1 base and J by 7 bases, with 17 bases left in between. Germline V lookup: CDR1 MGHRA, CDR2 YSYEKL. The CDR3 runs to 15 residues. The CDR3 is CASSQGIRDGIEQYF. The CDR3 bases are TGCGCCAGCAGCCAAGGTATACGTGACGGGATAGAGCAGTACTTC.

The chain uses TRBV5-1 and TRBJ2-3; D is unclear. Trimming shortened V by 4 bases and J by 5 bases, and 17 bases separated the two germline ends. The CDR3 loop spans 15 amino acids. Germline V gene data show CDR1 as SGHRS and CDR2 as YFSETQ. The CDR3 reads CASSSIGSARDTQYF. DNA of the CDR3: TGCGCCAGCAGCAGCATAGGCTCGGCGAGAGATACGCAGTATTTT.

This clone has just a few counts. This chain links TRBV2 with TRBJ1-4; no firm D call. Germline V CDR1 and CDR2: SNHLY, FYNNEI. With 2 bases removed from V and 15 bases from J, the gap between germline ends came to 10 bases. The CDR3 is 11 amino acids. The CDR3 sequence: CASSERRAVFF. CDR3 in DNA: TGTGCCAGCAGTGAAAGGAGGGCGGTGTTTTTT.

The CDR3 protein is CASSFGPARDQPQHF. The CDR3 bases are TGTGCCAGCAGCTTTGGCCCTGCCCGGGATCAGCCCCAGCATTTT. The chain couples TRBV7-2 to TRBJ1-5; D is unresolved. V lost 3 bases to trimming and J lost 5 bases, with 14 bases between them. The CDR3 is 15 amino acids. CDR1 and CDR2 (germline): SGHTA, FQGNSA.

The rearrangement uses TRBV4-3 and TRBJ1-2; D possibly corresponds to TRBD1 (5 bases). Germline lookup yields CDR1 LGHNA and CDR2 YSLEER. V was shortened by 2 bases and J by 4 bases, with 14 bases between the two germline ends. This CDR3 spans 15 amino acids. CDR3 region: CASSQQGPLPYGYTF. The CDR3 coding sequence is TGCGCCAGCAGCCAACAGGGCCCCTTGCCCTATGGCTACACCTTC.

V gene TRBV5-8 combines with J gene TRBJ1-4; 11 positions match TRBD1. Per germline, CDR1 SGHTS and CDR2 YDEGEE. The CDR3 is made up of 15 amino acids. V shed 1 base and J 8 bases; nucleotides not matched to a gene: 4. The CDR3, as DNA: TGTGCCAGCAGCTTGAAGGGGACAGGGGGGGAAAAACTGTTTTTT. The encoded protein is CASSLKGTGGEKLFF.

V gene TRBV2 combines with J gene TRBJ2-5, with D perhaps matching TRBD1 or TRBD2 (5 bases each). Germline values: CDR1 SNHLY, CDR2 FYNNEI. V lost 2 bases and J 10 bases, leaving 11 bases between the germline ends. The CDR3 has 12 residues. The CDR3 coding sequence is TGTGCCAGCAGTGAACTAGGGACGGTCCAGTACTTC. Its protein is CASSELGTVQYF.